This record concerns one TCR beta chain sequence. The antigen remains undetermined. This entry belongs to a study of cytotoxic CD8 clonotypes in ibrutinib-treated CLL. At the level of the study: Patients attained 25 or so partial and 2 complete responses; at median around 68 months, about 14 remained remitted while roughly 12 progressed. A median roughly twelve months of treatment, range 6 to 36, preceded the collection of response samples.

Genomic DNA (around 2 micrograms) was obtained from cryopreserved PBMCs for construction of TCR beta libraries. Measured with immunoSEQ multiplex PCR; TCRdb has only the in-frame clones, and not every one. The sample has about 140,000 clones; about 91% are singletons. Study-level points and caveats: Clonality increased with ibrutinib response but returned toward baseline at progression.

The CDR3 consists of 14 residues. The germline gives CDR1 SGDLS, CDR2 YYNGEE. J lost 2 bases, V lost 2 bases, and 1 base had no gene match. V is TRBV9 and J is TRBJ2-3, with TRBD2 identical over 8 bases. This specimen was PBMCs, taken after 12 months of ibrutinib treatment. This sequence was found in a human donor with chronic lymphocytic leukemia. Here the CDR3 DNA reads TGTGCCAGCAGCGTGACTAGCGCCACAGATACGCAGTATTTT. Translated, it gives CASSVTSATDTQYF.